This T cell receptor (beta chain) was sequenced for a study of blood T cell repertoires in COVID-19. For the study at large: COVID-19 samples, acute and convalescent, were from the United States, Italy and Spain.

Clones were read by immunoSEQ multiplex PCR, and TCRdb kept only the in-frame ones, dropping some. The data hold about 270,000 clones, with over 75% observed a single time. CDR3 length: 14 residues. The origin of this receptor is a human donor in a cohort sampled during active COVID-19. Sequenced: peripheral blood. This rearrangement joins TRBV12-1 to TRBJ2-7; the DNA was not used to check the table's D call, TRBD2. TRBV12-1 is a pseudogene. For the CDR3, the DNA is TGTGCCAGCAGCGTGGGACTCCGACCCTACGAGCAGTACTTC. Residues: CASSVGLRPYEQYF.